This paragraph reports one T cell receptor (beta chain). Its specific antigen is unknown. No much larger clonotype is one base removed from it; base qualities were not supplied. Moderately to severely active disease, a Clinical Activity Score of at least 3, a NOSPECS grade of at least 4, and a duration under 3 months were present in ophthalmopathy patients. The study excluded patients with uncontrolled infections, other autoimmune diseases, pregnancy or lactation. Clinical symptoms, serum thyroxine and TRAb, thyroid ultrasound, and orbital computed tomography formed the basis for the diagnoses. Ficoll-Paque density gradient centrifugation was used to isolate PBMCs from around 10 ml of fresh peripheral blood. Trizol reagent was used to extract total RNA, and RNA quality was then checked on an Agilent 2100 Bioanalyzer. The germline V gene supplies CDR1 SGDLS and CDR2 YYNGEE. V loses 3 bases of germline sequence and J loses 4 bases, and the interval between the two ends is 12 bases. CDR3 length: 14 amino acids, cysteine to phenylalanine. The kept DNA is CDR3 alone, 42 bases in frame from the first base.

TCR beta CDR3 regions were amplified from RNA transcripts. The TCR CDR3 was subjected to a first round of RT-PCR using the HTBI primer set and the Qiagen OneStep RT-PCR kit. Libraries were constructed in a second round of multiplex PCR, after which size selection and purification were performed. The libraries were sequenced on an Illumina HiSeq2000 using paired-end 100 bp reads. The authors processed their data as follows. SOAPnuke was used to process the raw data, with reads discarded if the reads contained adapters or uncalled bases, had a mean Phred below 15, or lacked an exact constant-primer or identifier match. COPE v1.2.5 was used to merge high-quality paired reads, and clonotypes were defined as unique nucleotide sequences. MiTCR v1.1 was used to align the clonotypes against IMGT TRBV, TRBD and TRBJ reference segments. Only V-J combinations with frequency above 0.0001, covering 99.2% of repertoires, were analysed. The TCS score was defined as F50 (clonal expansion) divided by E x V (chaos), with BLOSUM62-based TCRdist calculated between CDR3 peptides within each V-J. Welch's t-statistics and random forest reduced 450 to 600 V-J features to roughly 13, which were used in a naive Bayes classifier (R e1071). TCRdb handled the public reads itself, with Q25 trimming in fastp and clone calling in MiXCR, and kept productive beta chains. Entries are consolidated by CDR3 protein sequence, retaining the most common genes and DNA. Clone size and V and J calls follow TCRdb, not the original study. In this sample the table shows 400,000 or so distinct CDR3 sequences, roughly 15% of which occur a single time. Roughly 20% of the sample is in the top ten clones.

This record comes from a study of T cells in Graves' hyperthyroidism and ophthalmopathy (dated by TCRdb to between 2018 and 2020). About the study as a whole: Peripheral blood was sampled at the time of initial diagnosis, prior to any treatment. To identify TCR V-J signatures that set the groups apart, the researchers used a discovery cohort of 95 to 100 patients, made up of 40 to 45 with Graves' ophthalmopathy and some 55 with stable Graves' hyperthyroidism. Prospective prediction of ophthalmopathy was tested in an independent validation cohort consisting of about 19 hyperthyroidism patients and 17 patients who later progressed to ophthalmopathy. The 100 or so discovery patients were randomly divided into training and test sets at a 7:3 ratio. The study also compared thyroid tissue and blood T-cell repertoires from roughly six Graves' hyperthyroidism patients. After sampling, hyperthyroidism patients received methimazole starting at 30 mg daily, and ophthalmopathy patients received high-dose intravenous methylprednisolone. The paper reports TCR Vbeta CDR3 sequencing of approximately 130 peripheral blood samples: approximately 41 ophthalmopathy, roughly 74 hyperthyroidism and around 17 progressor patients. Results and caveats for the whole study, not just this receptor: Ophthalmopathy was separated from stable hyperthyroidism by a 13 V-J signature model, with just over 85% sensitivity and roughly 81% specificity obtained in cross-validation and 80%/75% obtained in testing. In validation, the model predicted progression to ophthalmopathy a median of roughly 6.2 months before onset, with roughly 71% sensitivity and about 72% specificity. No statistical method was used to fix the sample size in advance, and group allocation was not hidden from the investigators. Most expanded thyroid clonotypes (frequency above 0.001) were also found in blood, which suggests that blood repertoires may mirror thyroid immune responses.

The TCR sequence derives from a woman aged 55-69 years with Graves' ophthalmopathy. The chain links TRBV9 with TRBJ2-3; the D segment could be TRBD1, given 7 matching bases. Sequences were obtained from blood. In nucleotides, the sequence is TGTGCCAGCAGCGCTGACAGGGAGGCAGATACGCAGTATTTT. This sequence encodes CASSADREADTQYF.